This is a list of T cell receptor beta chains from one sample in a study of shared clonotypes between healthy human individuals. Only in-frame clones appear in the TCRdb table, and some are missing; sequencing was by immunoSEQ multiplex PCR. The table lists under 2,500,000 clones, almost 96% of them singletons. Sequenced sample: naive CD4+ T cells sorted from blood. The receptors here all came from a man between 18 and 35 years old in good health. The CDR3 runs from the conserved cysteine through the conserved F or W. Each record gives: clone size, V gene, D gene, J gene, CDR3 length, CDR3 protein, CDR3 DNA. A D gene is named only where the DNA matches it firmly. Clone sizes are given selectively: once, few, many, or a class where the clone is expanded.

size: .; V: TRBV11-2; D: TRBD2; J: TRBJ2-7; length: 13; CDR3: CASSLGDYYEQYF; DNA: TGTGCCAGCAGCTTAGGGGACTACTACGAGCAGTACTTC
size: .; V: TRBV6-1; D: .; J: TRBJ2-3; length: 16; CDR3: CASSAFSSFSTDTQYF; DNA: TGTGCCAGCAGTGCTTTCTCGTCATTTAGCACAGATACGCAGTATTTT
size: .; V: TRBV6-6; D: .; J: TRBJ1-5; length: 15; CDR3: CASSYARDSNQPQHF; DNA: TGTGCCAGCAGTTACGCCCGAGATAGCAATCAGCCCCAGCATTTT
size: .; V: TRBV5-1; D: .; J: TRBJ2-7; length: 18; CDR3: CASSTRAPSPQSSYEQYF; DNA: TGCGCCAGCAGCACCCGGGCCCCTTCACCACAAAGCTCCTACGAGCAGTACTTC
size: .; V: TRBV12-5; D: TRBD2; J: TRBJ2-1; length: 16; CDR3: CASGLRLAGGVNEQFF; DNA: TGTGCTAGTGGTCTACGATTAGCGGGGGGAGTCAATGAGCAGTTCTTC
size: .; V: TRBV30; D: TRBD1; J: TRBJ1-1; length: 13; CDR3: CAWTGTGVTEAFF; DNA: TGTGCCTGGACCGGGACAGGGGTCACTGAAGCTTTCTTT
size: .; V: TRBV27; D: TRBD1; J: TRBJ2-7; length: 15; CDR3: CASSFIGQVRYEQYF; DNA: TGTGCCAGCAGTTTTATAGGACAGGTCCGCTACGAGCAGTACTTC
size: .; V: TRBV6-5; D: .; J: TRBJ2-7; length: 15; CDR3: CASSSFGASTYEQYF; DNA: TGTGCCAGCAGCTCATTCGGGGCATCCACCTACGAGCAGTACTTC
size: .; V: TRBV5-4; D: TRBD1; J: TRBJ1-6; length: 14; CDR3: CASSRQGANSPLHF; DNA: TGTGCCAGCAGCAGACAGGGGGCGAATTCACCCCTCCACTTT
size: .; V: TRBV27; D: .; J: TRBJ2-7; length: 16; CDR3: CASSYRAPLPPYEQYF; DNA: TGTGCCAGCAGCTACAGAGCCCCTCTACCTCCCTACGAGCAGTACTTC
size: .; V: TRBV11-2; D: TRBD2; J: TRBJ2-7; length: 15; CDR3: CASTQVAGRNYEQYF; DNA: TGTGCCAGCACCCAAGTAGCGGGGAGAAACTACGAGCAGTACTTC
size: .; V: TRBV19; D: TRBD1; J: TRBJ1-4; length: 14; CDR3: CASRPTGPNEKLFF; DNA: TGTGCCAGTAGGCCGACAGGGCCTAATGAAAAACTGTTTTTT
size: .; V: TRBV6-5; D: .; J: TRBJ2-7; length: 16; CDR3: CASSSRDGISSYEQYF; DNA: TGTGCCAGCAGTTCACGGGACGGGATTAGCTCCTACGAGCAGTACTTC
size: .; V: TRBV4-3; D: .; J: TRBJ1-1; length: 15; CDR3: CASSQEGIGTNEAFF; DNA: TGCGCCAGCAGCCAAGAGGGGATCGGTACAAATGAAGCTTTCTTT
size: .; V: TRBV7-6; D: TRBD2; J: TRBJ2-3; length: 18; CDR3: CASSPSQLAGGLSDTQYF; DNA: TGTGCCAGCAGCCCCTCCCAGTTGGCGGGAGGTCTTTCGGATACGCAGTATTTT
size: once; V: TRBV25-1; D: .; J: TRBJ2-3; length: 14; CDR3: CASAEGQITDTQYF; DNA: TGTGCCAGCGCCGAAGGACAGATTACAGATACGCAGTATTTT
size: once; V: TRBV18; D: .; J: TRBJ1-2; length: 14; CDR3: CASSPPSQGGGYTF; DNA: TGTGCCAGCTCACCACCTTCGCAGGGCGGTGGCTACACCTTC
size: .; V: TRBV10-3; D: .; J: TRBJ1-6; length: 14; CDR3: CATSSIGGNSPLHF; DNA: TGTGCCACGTCGTCTATAGGAGGAAATTCACCCCTCCACTTT
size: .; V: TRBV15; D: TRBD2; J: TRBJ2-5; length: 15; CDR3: CATSRDPVAGETQYF; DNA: TGTGCCACCAGCAGAGATCCCGTAGCGGGAGAGACCCAGTACTTC
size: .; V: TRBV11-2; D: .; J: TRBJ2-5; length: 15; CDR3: CASSLDGREQETQYF; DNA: TGTGCCAGCAGCTTAGATGGCAGAGAACAAGAGACCCAGTACTTC
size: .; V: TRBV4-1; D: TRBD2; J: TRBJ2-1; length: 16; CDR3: CASSQVILAAYNEQFF; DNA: TGCGCCAGCAGCCAAGTCATCCTAGCGGCATACAATGAGCAGTTCTTC
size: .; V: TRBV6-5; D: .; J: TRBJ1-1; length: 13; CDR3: CASSRRRNTEAFF; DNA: TGTGCCAGCAGTCGCAGGAGGAACACTGAAGCTTTCTTT
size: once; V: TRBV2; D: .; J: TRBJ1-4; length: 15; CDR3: CASSKGLPANEKLFF; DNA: TGTGCCAGCAGTAAAGGGCTCCCGGCAAATGAAAAACTGTTTTTT
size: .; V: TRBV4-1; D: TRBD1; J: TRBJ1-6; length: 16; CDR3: CASSQETGQRNSPLHF; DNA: TGCGCCAGCAGCCAAGAGACAGGGCAGAGAAATTCACCCCTCCACTTT
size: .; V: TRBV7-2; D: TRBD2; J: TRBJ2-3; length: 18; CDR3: CASSLGLAGLSGTDTQYF; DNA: TGTGCCAGCAGCTTAGGTCTAGCGGGACTATCAGGCACAGATACGCAGTATTTT
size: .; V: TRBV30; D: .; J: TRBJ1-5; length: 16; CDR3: CAWSVRPGGRNQPQHF; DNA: TGTGCCTGGAGTGTACGTCCCGGGGGCAGGAATCAGCCCCAGCATTTT
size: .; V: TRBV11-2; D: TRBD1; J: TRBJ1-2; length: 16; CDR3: CASSPIGGTGKGGYTF; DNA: TGTGCCAGCAGCCCGATAGGAGGGACAGGGAAAGGTGGCTACACCTTC
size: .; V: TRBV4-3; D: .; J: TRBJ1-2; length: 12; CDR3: CASSQEPEGYTF; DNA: TGCGCCAGCAGCCAAGAGCCGGAGGGCTACACCTTC
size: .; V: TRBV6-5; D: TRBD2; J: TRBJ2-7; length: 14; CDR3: CATRREAGTYEQYF; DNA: TGTGCCACCCGTCGGGAGGCCGGAACCTACGAGCAGTACTTC
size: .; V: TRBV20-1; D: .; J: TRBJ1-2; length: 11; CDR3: CSAGGLYGYTF; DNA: TGCAGTGCTGGGGGGCTGTATGGCTACACCTTC
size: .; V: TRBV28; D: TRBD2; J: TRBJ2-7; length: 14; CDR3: CASSSSGRTYEQYF; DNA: TGTGCCAGCAGTTCTAGCGGGAGAACTTACGAGCAGTACTTC
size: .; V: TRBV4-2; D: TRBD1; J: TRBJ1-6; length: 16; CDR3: CASSQEVGDRVSPLHF; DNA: TGTGCCAGCAGCCAAGAAGTCGGGGACAGGGTGAGCCCCCTCCACTTT
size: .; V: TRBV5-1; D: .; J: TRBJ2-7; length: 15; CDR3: CASSSDQTGPYEQYF; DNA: TGCGCCAGCAGCTCCGACCAGACAGGACCCTACGAGCAGTACTTC
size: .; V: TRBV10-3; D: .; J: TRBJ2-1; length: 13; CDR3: CAISDWFYNEQFF; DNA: TGTGCCATCAGTGACTGGTTCTACAATGAGCAGTTCTTC
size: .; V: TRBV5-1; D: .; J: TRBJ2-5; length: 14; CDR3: CASSPGPQGETQYF; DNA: TGCGCCAGCAGCCCCGGACCTCAAGGGGAGACCCAGTACTTC
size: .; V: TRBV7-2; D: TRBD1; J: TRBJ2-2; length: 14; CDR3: CASSSRQGAGELFF; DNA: TGTGCCAGCAGCTCGCGACAGGGGGCCGGGGAGCTGTTTTTT
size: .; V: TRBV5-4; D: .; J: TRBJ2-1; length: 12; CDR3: CASSGRNNEQFF; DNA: TGTGCCAGCAGCGGGCGTAACAATGAGCAGTTCTTC
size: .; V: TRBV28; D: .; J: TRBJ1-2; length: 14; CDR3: CASSWHRRDYGYTF; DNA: TGTGCCAGCAGTTGGCACAGGCGGGACTATGGCTACACCTTC
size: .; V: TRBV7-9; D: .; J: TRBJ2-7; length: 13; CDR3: CASSHRQTYEQYF; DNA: TGTGCCAGCAGCCACCGACAGACCTACGAGCAGTACTTC
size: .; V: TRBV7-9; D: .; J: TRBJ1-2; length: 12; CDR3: CASSLADGGYTF; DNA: TGTGCCAGCAGCTTAGCCGATGGGGGCTACACCTTC
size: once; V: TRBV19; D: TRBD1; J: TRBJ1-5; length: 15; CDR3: CASRTTGGWGQPQHF; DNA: TGTGCCAGTAGGACGACAGGGGGCTGGGGTCAGCCCCAGCATTTT
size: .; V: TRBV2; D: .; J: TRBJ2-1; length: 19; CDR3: CASSEALFVRGVEYNEQFF; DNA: TGTGCCAGCAGTGAAGCCCTTTTCGTAAGAGGGGTTGAGTACAATGAGCAGTTCTTC
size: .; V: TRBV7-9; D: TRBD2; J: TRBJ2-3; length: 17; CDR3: CASSLGSLAGGTDTQYF; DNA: TGTGCCAGCAGCTTAGGGTCCCTAGCGGGCGGGACAGATACGCAGTATTTT
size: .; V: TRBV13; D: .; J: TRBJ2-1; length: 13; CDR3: CASNDFSYNEQFF; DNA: TGTGCCAGCAACGATTTCTCCTACAATGAGCAGTTCTTC
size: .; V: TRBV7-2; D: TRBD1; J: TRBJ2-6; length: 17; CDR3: CASSLQTGITGANVLTF; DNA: TGTGCCAGCAGCTTACAGACAGGGATCACTGGGGCCAACGTCCTGACTTTC
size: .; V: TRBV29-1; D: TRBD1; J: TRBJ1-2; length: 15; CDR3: CSVGLQGRGNYGYTF; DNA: TGCAGCGTTGGTTTACAGGGGAGGGGTAACTATGGCTACACCTTC
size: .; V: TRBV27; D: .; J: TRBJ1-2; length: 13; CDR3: CASSPGLGYGYTF; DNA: TGTGCCAGCAGTCCGGGGCTGGGCTATGGCTACACCTTC
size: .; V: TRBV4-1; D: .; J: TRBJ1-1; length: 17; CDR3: CASSQVVPRSMNTEAFF; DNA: TGCGCCAGCAGCCAAGTCGTACCGCGGTCCATGAACACTGAAGCTTTCTTT
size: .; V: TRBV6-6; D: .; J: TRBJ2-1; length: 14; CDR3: CASSYEGTSNEQFF; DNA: TGTGCCAGCAGTTACGAGGGGACGAGCAATGAGCAGTTCTTC
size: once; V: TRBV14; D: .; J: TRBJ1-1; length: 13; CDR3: CASSQDLVTEAFF; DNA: TGTGCCAGCAGCCAAGATCTGGTAACTGAAGCTTTCTTT
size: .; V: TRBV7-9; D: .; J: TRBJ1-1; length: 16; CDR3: CASSLDGFRVNTEAFF; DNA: TGTGCCAGCAGCTTAGATGGTTTCAGGGTGAACACTGAAGCTTTCTTT
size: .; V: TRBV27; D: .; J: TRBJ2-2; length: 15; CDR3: CASSLIWVNTGELFF; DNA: TGTGCCAGCAGCCTGATCTGGGTTAACACCGGGGAGCTGTTTTTT
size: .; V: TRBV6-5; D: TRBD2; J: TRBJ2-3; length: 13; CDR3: CASRSGGTDTQYF; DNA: TGTGCCAGCAGGAGCGGGGGCACAGATACGCAGTATTTT
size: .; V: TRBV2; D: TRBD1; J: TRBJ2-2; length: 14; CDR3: CASSEEGQAGELFF; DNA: TGTGCCAGCAGTGAAGAGGGACAGGCCGGGGAGCTGTTTTTT
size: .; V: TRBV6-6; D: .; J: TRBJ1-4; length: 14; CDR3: CASSYSATNEKLFF; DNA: TGTGCCAGCAGTTACTCTGCAACTAATGAAAAACTGTTTTTT
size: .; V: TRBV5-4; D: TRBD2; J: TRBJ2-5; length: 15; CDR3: CASSLALAGGETQYF; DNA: TGTGCCAGCAGCTTGGCACTAGCGGGAGGAGAGACCCAGTACTTC
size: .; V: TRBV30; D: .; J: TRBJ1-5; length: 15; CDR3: CAWSAGLHRSQPQHF; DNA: TGTGCCTGGAGTGCCGGGCTCCATCGGAGTCAGCCCCAGCATTTT